This T cell receptor beta chain was found in a study of blood T cell repertoires in COVID-19. Study at large: Samples came from the United States, Italy and Spain, spanning acute and convalescent COVID-19. PBMCs, B-cell-depleted T cells, or T cells were the source of the cDNA or gDNA that made up the material.

Study processing details: Estimated nucleated cell counts came from reference gene primer amplification. The method was immunoSEQ multiplex PCR; TCRdb's version includes in-frame clones alone and lacks a portion of them. Clone size and the V and J calls come from that table; the DNA yielded D and trimming. The data contain about 84,000 clones, 83% of them singletons. V was clipped by 0 bases and J by 4 bases; unmatched bases: 2. Germline V gene sequence: CDR1 SGHRS, CDR2 YFSETQ. The CDR3 is 14 amino acids. This TCR was recovered from an elderly woman with acute or convalescent COVID-19. This chain uses TRBV5-1 with TRBJ2-3, with 7 bases aligning to TRBD2. Sequencing was performed on peripheral blood. The CDR3: CASSLVGGSDTQYF. CDR3 DNA: TGCGCCAGCAGCTTGGTGGGGGGGTCAGATACGCAGTATTTT. Complete variable domain (other parts from reference TRBV5-1 and TRBJ2-3): KAGVTQTPRYLIKTRGQQVTLSCSPISGHRSVSWYQQTPGQGLQFLFEYFSETQRNKGNFPGRFSGRQFSNSRSEMNVSTLELGDSALYLCASSLVGGSDTQYFGPGTRLTVL.